This TCR beta chain comes out of a study of a mutant IDH1 vaccine in newly diagnosed glioma (dated by TCRdb to about 2021). About the investigation overall: Patients were given eight vaccinations, in weeks 1, 3, 5, 7, 11, 15, 19 and 23, which matched visits V03 through V10. For exploratory analyses, about 25 treated patients had longitudinal TCRB deep sequencing done wherever samples were available. Vaccination began 4-6 weeks after radiotherapy alone, or alongside temozolomide cycles in the chemotherapy-containing groups. Of the 32 patients who were treated, 62.5% were male and 37.5% were female, and the mean age was around 41 years. Peripheral blood samples were drawn at six visits, namely V03 (baseline), V05, V07, V10, V12 and V13. Prior to enrollment, standard therapy consisting of radiotherapy alone, temozolomide alone, or radiochemotherapy with temozolomide had been administered to patients, with the combination being received by most patients. Here is what the overall study found, with its caveats: Selection of PBMC samples for TCRB deep sequencing was based on availability. Immune responses induced by the vaccine were seen in 90% to 95% of patients across multiple MHC alleles. The authors noted that analyses of patient blood samples could not be reproduced because of sample limitations. No apparent relationship was observed between pseudoprogression and alterations in the top peripheral T cell clonotypes detected by TCRB sequencing.

Remarks on this clone: This receptor's antigen is unknown. The record has no base qualities; no much larger clone is one base away.

The time point label on this specimen signifies: week 23, last vaccination. Every vaccine dose consisted of 300 ug of a 20-mer mutant IDH1 peptide in Montanide, administered subcutaneously together with topical imiquimod. The donors had newly diagnosed IDH1-mutant astrocytomas of WHO grade 3 or 4 that showed loss of nuclear ATRX. The samples were drawn from NOA16, a multicentre, single-arm, open-label phase I trial in Germany that tested a mutant IDH1 peptide vaccine in humans for the first time. Genomic DNA for TCRB sequencing was isolated from EDTA blood with the DNeasy Blood and Tissue Kit. Libraries were constructed by the immunoSEQ multiplex PCR assay. Rearranged TCR beta chain sequences were amplified with the hsTCRB Kit following the manufacturer's protocol. An Illumina MiSeq was used to sequence the TCRB libraries. The authors' analysis ran thus. The proprietary platform of the kit vendor was used for demultiplexing, trimming and gene mapping. The table was pulled from immuneACCESS by TCRdb, which kept in-frame rearrangements only. Such tables lose some clones; where checked, under half of the loss comes from unresolved V genes, and the rest has no known cause. V and J calls and clone size are copied from that table; D and trimming were computed from the DNA. The sample includes about 65,000 clones, with 70% to 90% observed a single time. The top ten clonotypes cover approximately 4% of the sample.

The sequence was obtained from a man younger than 45 with glioma. The sample was PBMCs, taken from a glioma patient whose treatment included an IDH1 peptide vaccine.

The CDR3 reads CASYSSDTEAFF. The nucleotide sequence reads as follows: TGCGCCAGCTACAGCTCGGACACTGAAGCTTTCTTT. Here the chain combines TRBV5-1 and TRBJ1-1, with the D gene uncertain. CDR1 and CDR2 are drawn from the germline V gene: SGHRS, YFSETQ. V is reduced by 7 bases and J by 3 bases, leaving a spacing of 10 bases between them. The CDR3 numbers 12 residues from cysteine through phenylalanine. Only the CDR3 DNA is retained, 36 bases long and in frame from the first base.